Each of the 25 T cell receptor beta chains below was sequenced from the same sample in a study of cytomegalovirus exposure and HLA in healthy donors. The study ran its PCR with 60 Vbeta and 13 Jbeta primers. The method was immunoSEQ multiplex PCR; TCRdb's version includes in-frame clones alone and lacks a portion of them. The sample holds about 130,000 clones, approximately 80% seen once. Sequencing used PBMCs. The source is a woman aged 40 to 50 in good health and CMV-seropositive.

This clone was seen only a few times. V gene TRBV19 combines with J gene TRBJ1-6; TRBD1 matches at 9 bases. The CDR3 sequence is 14 residues long. Germline CDR1 is LNHDA and CDR2 is SQIVND (reference sequence). V gave up 5 bases and J gave up 10 bases; unmatched junction bases: 6. The DNA for the CDR3 is TGTGCCAGTAGTCCGGGACAGGGAAACTCACCCCTCCACTTT. This codes for CASSPGQGNSPLHF.

This chain connects TRBV11-2 to TRBJ1-1; tentatively, D is TRBD1 (6 bases). The CDR3 is 14 amino acids. CDR1 and CDR2 from the germline V gene are SGHAT and FQNNGV. The V end was cut by 4 bases, the J end by 0 bases, with 9 bases between. CDR3 loop: CASSSDSLNTEAFF. CDR3 DNA: TGTGCCAGCAGCTCGGACAGCTTGAACACTGAAGCTTTCTTT.

V and J are TRBV28 and TRBJ2-7, with D hard to call. CDR3 length: 14 amino acids. Trimming removed 5 bases from V and 0 bases from J, with 11 bases in between. Looked up from germline, CDR1 is MDHEN and CDR2 is SYDVKM. CDR3 protein: CASSPSPRSYEQYF. The CDR3 DNA reads TGTGCCAGCAGTCCTTCCCCCCGCTCCTACGAGCAGTACTTC.

The rearrangement uses TRBV19 and TRBJ2-3; TRBD2 aligns across 7 bases. Germline CDR1 reads LNHDA; CDR2 reads SQIVND (reference sequence). CDR3 size: 16 residues. Unmatched junction bases numbered 11, after V lost 4 bases and J lost 4 bases. CDR3 DNA sequence: TGTGCCAGTAGTACTAGCGGTCCGAGTCTTGCAGATACGCAGTATTTT. This encodes CASSTSGPSLADTQYF. Full variable domain (missing parts from reference TRBV19 and TRBJ2-3): DGGITQSPKYLFRKEGQNVTLSCEQNLNHDAMYWYRQDPGQGLRLIYYSQIVNDFQKGDIAEGYSVSREKKESFPLTVTSAQKNPTAFYLCASSTSGPSLADTQYFGPGTRLTVL.

The gene calls are TRBV29-1 and TRBJ2-7; the match to TRBD1 covers 9 bases. CDR1 and CDR2 (germline): SQVTM, ANQGSEA. The J segment lost 3 bases and the V segment lost 6 bases, leaving 6 bases of the junction unmatched. The CDR3 is made up of 13 amino acids. The CDR3 DNA follows: TGCAGCGTACAGACAGGGGGTAGCTACGAGCAGTACTTC. As protein: CSVQTGGSYEQYF.

Here the CDR3 DNA reads TGTGCCAGCAGCTTAGGAGGCAGGGTAGATACGCAGTATTTT. It codes for CASSLGGRVDTQYF. V usage is TRBV13 and J usage is TRBJ2-3, with a possible D match to TRBD1 (5 bases). The CDR3 is 14 residues long. Germline CDR1 reads PRHDT; CDR2 reads FYEKMQ (reference sequence). Trimming took 0 bases from V and 5 from J, leaving 9 bases between them.

A single count supports this clone. V usage is TRBV30 and J usage is TRBJ2-2, with D maybe TRBD2 (6 bases). This CDR3 comprises 14 residues. The V end lost 4 bases, the J end lost 5 bases, and 14 bases lay between the germline ends. Germline CDR1 GTSNPN, CDR2 SVGIG (reference sequence). The CDR3 protein is CAWMKGLATGELFF. DNA of the CDR3: TGTGCCTGGATGAAGGGGCTAGCGACCGGGGAGCTGTTTTTT.

This clone was seen more than once but under ten times. The CDR3 region has the DNA TGTGCCAGCAGCTTAGACAGGGGCGACGAAAAACTGTTTTTT. Protein sequence: CASSLDRGDEKLFF. The chain links TRBV7-9 to TRBJ1-4; 7 nucleotides line up with TRBD1. This CDR3 spans 14 amino acids. Looked up from germline, CDR1 is SEHNR and CDR2 is FQNEAQ (reference sequence). V shed 1 base and J 8 bases; nucleotides not matched to a gene: 4.

The chain is built from TRBV28 and TRBJ2-5, with D maybe TRBD1 (6 bases). Germline values: CDR1 MDHEN, CDR2 SYDVKM. This CDR3 is built from 13 residues. V was clipped by 7 bases and J by 11 bases, with 20 bases between them. CDR3 in DNA: TGTGCCAGCATAAGTGACAGGCCTCGAGGGCAGTACTTC. It is translated as CASISDRPRGQYF.

The rearrangement links TRBV4-1 to TRBJ2-7; a weak D match, TRBD1 (5 bases). The CDR3 loop spans 15 amino acids. The V and J ends lost 2 bases and 7 bases respectively, with 18 bases between them. Germline lookup yields CDR1 MGHRA and CDR2 YSYEKL. CDR3 sequence (DNA): TGCGCCAGCAGCCAATCTGAAGGGGTGGATATGGAGCAGTACTTC. Protein product: CASSQSEGVDMEQYF.

The J gene is TRBJ1-5, the V gene TRBV2; a possible D gene is TRBD1 (5 bases). Trimming took off 4 bases at V and 6 bases at J, with 13 bases between the two ends. This CDR3 is built from 14 residues. Germline CDR1 and CDR2: SNHLY and FYNNEI. CDR3 coding DNA: TGTGCCAGCAGTGCGAAAAGGGGTGGTCAGCCCCAGCATTTT. Amino acid sequence: CASSAKRGGQPQHF.

The CDR3 here is CASSLGLGSRETQYF. CDR3 DNA sequence: TGCGCCAGCAGCTTGGGACTAGGTTCTAGGGAGACCCAGTACTTC. V is TRBV5-1 and J is TRBJ2-5; D possibly corresponds to TRBD2 (6 bases). Per the germline V gene, CDR1 is SGHRS and CDR2 is YFSETQ. With 0 bases removed from V and 5 bases from J, the gap between germline ends came to 14 bases. This CDR3 is 15 amino acids long.

The chain joins TRBV5-1 to TRBJ1-2; 7 bases fit TRBD1. There are 15 residues in the CDR3. V trimming: 0 bases; J trimming: 4 bases; junction bases outside the gene matches: 6. Germline CDR1 is SGHRS and CDR2 is YFSETQ. The DNA of the CDR3 is TGCGCCAGCAGCTTGGATACGACAGGGATCTATGGCTACACCTTC. It codes for CASSLDTTGIYGYTF.

This clone has a handful of counts. The J gene is TRBJ2-1, the V gene TRBV29-1; 8 nucleotides match TRBD1. The CDR3 extends over 14 amino acids. Germline CDR1 SQVTM, CDR2 ANQGSEA. After removal of 7 bases from V and 4 bases from J, the junction contained 9 bases not matched to a gene. The DNA of the CDR3 is TGCAGCGCCTCGAGGACAGGGAATTACAATGAGCAGTTCTTC. This encodes CSASRTGNYNEQFF.

The chain recombines TRBV30 with TRBJ1-5; 7 bases fit TRBD1. V shed 0 bases, J shed 2 bases, and the junction held 13 bases outside the gene matches. The germline V gene encodes CDR1 GTSNPN and CDR2 SVGIG (reference sequence). The CDR3 runs to 18 residues. For the CDR3, the DNA is TGTGCCTGGAGTGTATCCTCCAGGGGGGTGAGGGGCAATCAGCCCCAGCATTTT. Its protein is CAWSVSSRGVRGNQPQHF.

The chain uses TRBV5-1 and TRBJ2-1; 8 bases fit TRBD1. In germline, CDR1 is SGHRS, CDR2 YFSETQ. This CDR3 has 14 amino acids. The J segment lost 8 bases and the V segment lost 1 base, leaving 5 bases of the junction unmatched. The CDR3: CASSLRTGRDEQFF. CDR3 nucleotide sequence: TGCGCCAGCAGCTTGAGGACAGGGCGCGATGAGCAGTTCTTC.

V usage is TRBV2 and J usage is TRBJ2-7; 8 nucleotides match TRBD1. V trimming: 5 bases; J trimming: 3 bases; junction bases outside the gene matches: 9. The CDR3 contains 15 residues. Germline V gene data show CDR1 as SNHLY and CDR2 as FYNNEI. Here the CDR3 reads CASSLGSGGVYEQYF. CDR3 DNA: TGTGCCAGCAGTTTAGGGTCAGGGGGCGTCTACGAGCAGTACTTC. Complete variable domain (other parts from reference TRBV2 and TRBJ2-7): EPEVTQTPSHQVTQMGQEVILRCVPISNHLYFYWYRQILGQKVEFLVSFYNNEISEKSEIFDDQFSVERPDGSNFTLKIRSTKLEDSAMYFCASSLGSGGVYEQYFGPGTRLTVT.

The V gene is TRBV2, the J gene TRBJ2-5, with D unclear. The CDR3 is 13 amino acids. Germline assignment: CDR1 SNHLY and CDR2 FYNNEI. With 4 bases removed from V and 4 bases from J, the gap between germline ends came to 10 bases. The CDR3, as DNA: TGTGCCAGCAGTGTTAGAGGCGGAGAGACCCAGTACTTC. It codes for CASSVRGGETQYF.

A few counts support this clone. Sequence at one end of the junction differs from germline and may be a read error. V is TRBV7-9 and J is TRBJ1-6, with 7 positions matching TRBD1. The CDR3 covers 15 residues. Germline values: CDR1 SEHNR, CDR2 FQNEAQ (reference sequence). CDR3 nucleotide sequence: TGTTCCAGCAGCTCCTACAGACAGGGAGGTTCACCCCTCCACTTT. Its translation: CSSSSYRQGGSPLHF.

This chain links TRBV19 with TRBJ2-1; D is possibly TRBD2 (5 bases). Germline CDR1 is LNHDA and CDR2 is SQIVND (reference sequence). The CDR3 totals 15 residues. V dropped 1 base and J dropped 6 bases, with 13 bases sitting between them. The CDR3, as DNA: TGTGCCAGTAGTATAGGGCTAGCAGGAGGCAATGAGCAGTTCTTC. It encodes CASSIGLAGGNEQFF.

This clone was observed a handful of times. This chain links TRBV7-8 with TRBJ1-6; perhaps TRBD1 as D (5 bases). The CDR3 contains 15 residues. V was shortened by 5 bases and J by 10 bases, with 18 bases between the two germline ends. From germline, CDR1 is SGHVS and CDR2 FQNEAQ. CDR3 sequence (DNA): TGTGCCAGCAGCCCCTTTGGAGACAGCCAGTCACCCCTCCACTTT. Its translation: CASSPFGDSQSPLHF.

The rearrangement joins TRBV19 to TRBJ2-3, with 12 nucleotides matching TRBD2. V shed 4 bases, J shed 4 bases, and the junction held 9 bases outside the gene matches. Germline V CDR1 and CDR2: LNHDA, SQIVND (reference sequence). This CDR3 has 17 residues. DNA for the CDR3: TGTGCCAGTAGTACCGGACTAGCGGGATCGTTCTCAGATACGCAGTATTTT. It yields the protein CASSTGLAGSFSDTQYF.

The V call is TRBV5-1, the J call TRBJ2-7, with 11 bases that match TRBD1. The V and J ends lost 0 bases and 3 bases, in that order; junction bases with no gene match: 11. Germline V lookup: CDR1 SGHRS, CDR2 YFSETQ. This CDR3 region has 18 residues. The CDR3 sequence: CASSLESRDRGSSYEQYF. CDR3 nucleotide sequence: TGCGCCAGCAGCTTGGAGTCCCGGGACAGGGGGTCGAGCTACGAGCAGTACTTC.

The chain is built from TRBV28 and TRBJ1-5; 7 nucleotides line up with TRBD1. This CDR3 contains 19 residues. Germline CDR1 and CDR2: MDHEN and SYDVKM. J gave up 0 bases and V 3 bases, and 14 bases lay outside the gene matches. The CDR3 DNA reads TGTGCCAGCAGTTTGAGTCCAGGGGGTATGTCCTATAGCAATCAGCCCCAGCATTTT. It codes for CASSLSPGGMSYSNQPQHF.

The sample holds one count of this clone. The rearrangement uses TRBV4-1 and TRBJ2-3; 15 nucleotides match TRBD2. J lost 6 bases, V lost 4 bases, and 8 bases had no gene match. CDR1 and CDR2 (germline): MGHRA, YSYEKL. The CDR3 sequence is 17 residues long. The CDR3 region is CASSPSWTSGRGDTQYF. The CDR3, as DNA: TGCGCCAGCAGCCCCTCTTGGACTAGCGGGAGGGGTGATACGCAGTATTTT.